The present T cell receptor beta chain was sequenced within a study of T cells in Graves' hyperthyroidism and ophthalmopathy. Authors of the study amplified TCR beta CDR3 regions from RNA transcripts. First-round RT-PCR of the TCR CDR3 relied on the HTBI primer set. TCRdb re-derived calls from the multiplex PCR reads in MiXCR, one entry per CDR3 protein. Of approximately 400,000 distinct CDR3 sequences in the sample, roughly 12% were seen once. Exclusions: uncontrolled infection, other autoimmune disease, pregnancy, lactation. What was sequenced was blood. This receptor was identified in a man aged 25-40 years with Graves' hyperthyroidism that later progressed to Graves' ophthalmopathy.

CDR3 nucleotides: TGCGCCAGCAGCCAAGTAAGGGACAGCTATGGCTACACCTTC. Its translation: CASSQVRDSYGYTF. The chain is built from TRBV4-1 and TRBJ1-2; 7 bases line up with TRBD1. The germline V gene encodes CDR1 MGHRA and CDR2 YSYEKL. The length of the CDR3 is 14 residues. Trimming cost V 1 base and J 4 bases; bases outside gene matches: 3.